This TCR beta chain stems from a study of shared clonotypes between healthy human individuals. The CDR3 covers 14 residues. Trimming took 6 bases from V and 3 from J; bases not matched to a gene: 7. Germline values: CDR1 SNHLY, CDR2 FYNNEI. TCRdb's copy holds only in-frame clones and misses some; the assay was immunoSEQ multiplex PCR. The table lists about 610,000 clones, more than 95% of them singletons. This receptor was identified in a woman aged 30 to 39 in good health. The chain links TRBV2 to TRBJ2-7, with TRBD1 matching 8 bases. The sequenced material came from naive CD4+ T cells sorted from blood. The subset here: CD45RA+ positively selected. The CDR3 nucleotides read TGTGCCAGCAGAAAGGGACAGGCGGGCTACGAGCAGTACTTC. This sequence encodes CASRKGQAGYEQYF.